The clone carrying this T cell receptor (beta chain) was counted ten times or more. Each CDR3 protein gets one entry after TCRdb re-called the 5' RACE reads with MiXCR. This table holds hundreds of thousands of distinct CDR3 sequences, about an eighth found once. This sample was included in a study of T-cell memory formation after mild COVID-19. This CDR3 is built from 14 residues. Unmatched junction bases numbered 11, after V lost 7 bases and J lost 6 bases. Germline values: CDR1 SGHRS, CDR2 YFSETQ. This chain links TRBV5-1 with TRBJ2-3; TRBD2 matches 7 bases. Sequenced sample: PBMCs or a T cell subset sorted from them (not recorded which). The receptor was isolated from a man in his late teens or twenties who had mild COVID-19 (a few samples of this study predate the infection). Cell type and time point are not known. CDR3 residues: CASAPGEGGDTQYF. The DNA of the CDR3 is TGCGCCAGCGCGCCGGGGGAGGGAGGTGATACGCAGTATTTT.